The 27 T cell receptor beta chains given below trace back to one sample, sequenced in a study of blood T cell repertoires in COVID-19. Method: immunoSEQ multiplex PCR; TCRdb's copy keeps in-frame clones and lacks some. Among about 260,000 clones listed, roughly 88% were seen once. The specimen sequenced was peripheral blood. These receptors came from a human donor in a cohort sampled during active COVID-19.

The chain recombines TRBV19 with TRBJ1-1; 7 bases are shared with TRBD1. Germline V gives CDR1 LNHDA, CDR2 SQIVND (reference sequence). Trimming at V came to 6 bases and at J to 1 base, leaving 8 bases not matched to a gene. The CDR3 length is 15 residues. The CDR3 is CASSDATGTNTEAFF. As DNA, the CDR3 is TGTGCCAGTAGCGACGCGACAGGGACGAACACTGAAGCTTTCTTT.

This clone was counted only a few times. This rearrangement joins TRBV28 to TRBJ1-5; D not resolved. The V end was cut by 3 bases, the J end by 4 bases, with 7 bases between. Germline values: CDR1 MDHEN, CDR2 SYDVKM. The CDR3 is made up of 13 amino acids. CDR3 residues: CASSFGLNQPQHF. CDR3 nucleotide sequence: TGTGCCAGCAGTTTTGGCTTAAATCAGCCCCAGCATTTT.

This clone was observed a single time. This sequence joins TRBV5-8 and TRBJ2-3; tentative D call: TRBD1 (7 bases). Germline V gene sequence: CDR1 SGHTS, CDR2 YDEGEE. V was pared by 0 bases and J by 1 base, with 15 bases between. There are 17 residues in the CDR3. CDR3 loop: CASSLEGGQGGTDTQYF. The CDR3 DNA sequence: TGTGCCAGCAGCTTGGAGGGGGGCCAGGGGGGCACAGATACGCAGTATTTT.

This chain joins TRBV30 and TRBJ2-7, with a tentative D call TRBD1 (6 bases). CDR1 and CDR2 from the germline V gene are GTSNPN and SVGIG (reference sequence). V dropped 2 bases and J dropped 5 bases, with 25 bases sitting between them. CDR3 length equals 17 residues. CDR3 amino acids: CAWSPRLWGQGMDEQYF. The CDR3 nucleotides read TGTGCCTGGAGTCCACGGCTCTGGGGACAAGGCATGGACGAGCAGTACTTC. Full variable domain (rest looked up from reference TRBV30 and TRBJ2-7): SQTIHQWPATLVQPVGSPLSLECTVEGTSNPNLYWYRQAAGRGLQLLFYSVGIGQISSEVPQNLSASRPQDRQFILSSKKLLLSDSGFYLCAWSPRLWGQGMDEQYFGPGTRLTVT.

Regarding this clone: The same CDR3 is also encoded by other DNA sequences in this sample. The V and J genes are TRBV18 and TRBJ1-2, with 8 positions matching TRBD1. The CDR3 has 14 amino acids. CDR1 and CDR2 (germline): KGHSH, LQKENI. Germline trimming cut 3 bases from V and 5 bases from J; bases unmatched to any gene: 5. CDR3 in amino acids: CASSPGQGTYGYTF. The CDR3 DNA sequence: TGTGCCAGCTCACCCGGACAGGGCACGTATGGCTACACCTTC.

The CDR3 here is CASTLARGQPQHF. The CDR3 nucleotides are TGTGCCAGCACCCTCGCGAGGGGGCAGCCCCAGCATTTT. The V and J genes are TRBV27 and TRBJ1-5; D perhaps matches TRBD1 (6 bases). Germline assignment: CDR1 MNHEY and CDR2 SMNVEV (reference sequence). CDR3 size: 13 residues. V lost 7 bases to trimming and J lost 7 bases, with 14 bases between them.

The chain joins TRBV9 to TRBJ1-2; D not certain. This CDR3 comprises 13 residues. V was cut by 3 bases and J by 6 bases, with 12 bases left in between. Germline CDR1 and CDR2: SGDLS and YYNGEE. CDR3: CASSELNRHGYTF. In DNA form, the CDR3 reads TGTGCCAGCAGCGAACTAAACCGCCATGGCTACACCTTC.

The V call is TRBV6-2 or TRBV6-3, the J call TRBJ2-6; 9 bases map to TRBD1. This CDR3 is 19 amino acids long. Germline loops: CDR1 MNHEY, CDR2 SVGEGT. The trim removed 5 bases at V and 0 bases at J, leaving 11 bases unmatched. The DNA for the CDR3 is TGTGCCAGCAGTCACCGGGACAGGGACTTCTTCTCTGGGGCCAACGTCCTGACTTTC. Translation gives CASSHRDRDFFSGANVLTF.

This sequence joins TRBV6-5 and TRBJ1-1, with TRBD1 identical over 8 bases. Germline CDR1 is MNHEY and CDR2 is SVGAGI. The length of the CDR3 is 13 residues. J was trimmed by 10 bases and V by 6 bases; bases with no gene match: 10. The CDR3 spells CASSQGHTGGAFF. The CDR3 region has the DNA TGTGCCAGCAGCCAGGGGCATACAGGGGGAGCTTTCTTT.

The rearrangement uses TRBV6-5 and TRBJ2-1, with 12 bases lining up with TRBD2. CDR3 length equals 15 residues. The ends lost 5 bases at V and 4 bases at J; junction bases unmatched: 3. Germline CDR1 and CDR2: MNHEY and SVGAGI. The CDR3 coding sequence is TGTGCCAGCAGTCCGACTAGCGGGGGTTACAATGAGCAGTTCTTC. Its translation is CASSPTSGGYNEQFF.

V usage is TRBV30 and J usage is TRBJ2-4, with 7 bases matching TRBD2. The germline V gene has CDR1 GTSNPN and CDR2 SVGIG (reference sequence). CDR3 size: 16 residues. V trimming: 4 bases; J trimming: 3 bases; junction bases outside the gene matches: 12. The CDR3 nucleotides are TGTGCCTGGAAAACGAAAGGAAGCGGGGTCAAAAACATTCAGTACTTC. It codes for CAWKTKGSGVKNIQYF.

The chain has TRBV6-1 and TRBJ2-3; D perhaps matches TRBD2 (6 bases). CDR3 size: 15 residues. Trimming removed 3 bases at V and 5 bases at J, with 15 bases between. The V gene's germline CDR1 is MNHNS and CDR2 SASEGT. The CDR3 here is CASSDLGGGKDTQYF. CDR3 coding DNA: TGTGCCAGCAGTGACCTAGGAGGAGGGAAAGATACGCAGTATTTT.

The chain has TRBV9 and TRBJ2-7; the match to TRBD2 covers 8 bases. There are 15 residues in the CDR3. Looked up from germline, CDR1 is SGDLS and CDR2 is YYNGEE. V shed 0 bases, J shed 6 bases, and the junction held 8 bases outside the gene matches. The CDR3 DNA is TGTGCCAGCAGCGTAGGAAGTGCGGGAGGTTTCGAGCAGTACTTC. This sequence encodes CASSVGSAGGFEQYF.

DNA of the CDR3: TGCGCCAGCAGCGCCTTAGGGGGCGAAAACATTCAGTACTTC. Amino acids: CASSALGGENIQYF. The chain uses TRBV5-1 and TRBJ2-4; the match to TRBD1 covers 7 bases. The V and J ends lost 4 bases and 5 bases, in that order; junction bases with no gene match: 6. This CDR3 is built from 14 residues. CDR1 and CDR2 from the germline V gene are SGHRS and YFSETQ.

A few counts support this clone. The chain couples TRBV6-1 to TRBJ1-5; possible D gene TRBD1, 5 bases. Germline lookup yields CDR1 MNHNS and CDR2 SASEGT. V lost 0 bases, J lost 7 bases, and 10 bases lay in between. This CDR3 comprises 14 residues. In nucleotides, the CDR3 is TGTGCCAGCAGTGAAGCAGGGTCAGGGCAGCCCCAGCATTTT. Its protein is CASSEAGSGQPQHF.

This clone has only a few counts. The rearrangement uses TRBV7-2 and TRBJ1-2, with D possibly TRBD1 on 6 matching bases. Per germline, CDR1 SGHTA and CDR2 FQGNSA. This CDR3 contains 14 residues. Deletions cut 2 bases from V and 4 bases from J, with 11 bases between. The CDR3 is CASSLQLGGYGYTF. Written as DNA, the CDR3 is TGTGCCAGCAGCTTACAACTAGGGGGCTATGGCTACACCTTC. Full variable domain (outside the CDR3, taken from reference TRBV7-2 and TRBJ1-2): GAGVSQSPSNKVTEKGKDVELRCDPISGHTALYWYRQSLGQGLEFLIYFQGNSAPDKSGLPSDRFSAERTGGSVSTLTIQRTQQEDSAVYLCASSLQLGGYGYTFGSGTRLTVV.

The chain couples TRBV29-1 to TRBJ2-5; D is perhaps TRBD2 (5 bases). The V gene lost 7 bases and the J gene lost 5 bases, with 14 bases spanning the gap. Germline V CDR1 and CDR2: SQVTM, ANQGSEA. The CDR3 is 12 residues long. As DNA, the CDR3 is TGCAGCGGTCTCCGGGGTTATGAGACCCAGTACTTC. Translated, it gives CSGLRGYETQYF.

The J gene is TRBJ2-3, the V gene TRBV19; 11 positions match TRBD2. Germline CDR1 and CDR2: LNHDA and SQIVND (reference sequence). CDR3 length: 16 residues. J was trimmed by 3 bases and V by 4 bases; bases with no gene match: 6. DNA for the CDR3: TGTGCCAGTAGTACTCCGGGACTAGCGGCTACAGATACGCAGTATTTT. Its translation: CASSTPGLAATDTQYF.

This chain connects TRBV7-2 to TRBJ2-7, with D possibly TRBD2 on 6 matching bases. The CDR3 length is 15 residues. Germline V gives CDR1 SGHTA, CDR2 FQGNSA. Trimming took 5 bases from V and 6 from J, leaving 20 bases between them. The CDR3 is CASSPLGRKGSEQYF. The CDR3 DNA reads TGTGCCAGCAGCCCCCTGGGGAGGAAAGGCAGCGAGCAGTACTTC.

The chain combines TRBV29-1 with TRBJ1-2, with TRBD1 identical over 7 bases. Trimming at V came to 7 bases and at J to 5 bases, leaving 13 bases not matched to a gene. The CDR3 contains 14 residues. Germline V gene sequence: CDR1 SQVTM, CDR2 ANQGSEA. The CDR3 nucleotides read TGCAGCGACGCGTCGGAGGCAGGGGGTTATGGCTACACCTTC. Amino acid sequence: CSDASEAGGYGYTF. The full variable domain, completed using reference TRBV29-1 and TRBJ1-2, is SAVISQKPSRDICQRGTSLTIQCQVDSQVTMMFWYRQQPGQSLTLIATANQGSEATYESGFVIDKFPISRPNLTFSTLTVSNMSPEDSSIYLCSDASEAGGYGYTFGSGTRLTVV.

This sequence joins TRBV9 and TRBJ2-7, with 8 nucleotides matching TRBD2. Germline V gene lookup returns CDR1 SGDLS and CDR2 YYNGEE. V lost 3 bases, J lost 2 bases, and 4 bases stayed unmatched. This CDR3 spans 14 amino acids. CDR3 in amino acids: CASSALAEAYEQYF. CDR3 DNA sequence: TGTGCCAGCAGCGCACTAGCGGAAGCCTACGAGCAGTACTTC.

The gene calls are TRBV19 and TRBJ1-2; no definite D call. In germline, CDR1 is LNHDA, CDR2 SQIVND (reference sequence). V was cut by 3 bases and J by 8 bases, with 13 bases left in between. The length of the CDR3 is 13 residues. CDR3 sequence (DNA): TGTGCCAGTAGTATCGGCGAGGAGAGCGGCTACACCTTC. This encodes CASSIGEESGYTF. Combining the CDR3 with reference TRBV19 and TRBJ1-2 gives the whole variable domain DGGITQSPKYLFRKEGQNVTLSCEQNLNHDAMYWYRQDPGQGLRLIYYSQIVNDFQKGDIAEGYSVSREKKESFPLTVTSAQKNPTAFYLCASSIGEESGYTFGSGTRLTVV.

In nucleotides, the CDR3 is TGTGCCACCAGCAGAGATGGGGGACAGCGTCTATCCTACGAGCAGTACTTC. It is translated as CATSRDGGQRLSYEQYF. J is TRBJ2-7 and V is TRBV15; 7 bases agree with TRBD1. Per the germline V gene, CDR1 is LNHNV and CDR2 is YYDKDF (reference sequence). The CDR3 spans 17 residues. The junction had 9 bases not matched to a gene; V was cut back by 0 bases and J by 1 base.

The rearrangement uses TRBV14 and TRBJ2-7; D possibly corresponds to TRBD2 (6 bases). This CDR3 has 16 amino acids. Trimming shortened V by 4 bases and J by 2 bases, and 18 bases separated the two germline ends. The germline gives CDR1 SGHDN, CDR2 FVKESK. CDR3 nucleotide sequence: TGTGCCAGCAGCCTGTTGAGTAGCGGTGGGGCCTACGAGCAGTACTTC. Translation gives CASSLLSSGGAYEQYF.

This clone was picked up one time. V and J are TRBV7-9 and TRBJ2-3; 9 nucleotides align to TRBD1. Per the germline V gene, CDR1 is SEHNR and CDR2 is FQNEAQ (reference sequence). The CDR3 consists of 17 residues. V was clipped by 5 bases and J by 6 bases; unmatched bases: 15. Here the CDR3 reads CASSPSGAGTGKDTQYF. The CDR3 region has the DNA TGTGCCAGCAGCCCCTCAGGCGCGGGGACAGGGAAGGATACGCAGTATTTT.

This chain joins TRBV7-9 and TRBJ2-3, with 11 bases identical to TRBD2. Trimming removed 2 bases from V and 4 bases from J; junction bases left unmatched: 8. The CDR3 length is 17 residues. Per germline, CDR1 SEHNR and CDR2 FQNEAQ (reference sequence). This CDR3 reads CASSLSTSGSGADTQYF. CDR3 nucleotides: TGTGCCAGCAGCTTATCAACTAGCGGGAGCGGGGCAGATACGCAGTATTTT.

The chain has TRBV27 and TRBJ1-1; D remains ambiguous. Germline-derived CDR1 and CDR2 are MNHEY and SMNVEV (reference sequence). V lost 0 bases and J 7 bases, leaving 12 bases between the germline ends. The CDR3 is made up of 14 amino acids. CDR3 in amino acids: CASSLSSQSFEAFF. CDR3 in DNA: TGTGCCAGCAGTTTATCCTCACAGTCATTTGAAGCTTTCTTT.